The 30 T cell receptor beta chains in this list originate from one sample, sequenced in a study of blood T cell repertoires in COVID-19. Repertoires were generated with immunoSEQ multiplex PCR, while TCRdb's copy carries only in-frame clones and drops some. The data hold 250,000 or so clones, with approximately 80% observed a single time. The sample taken for sequencing was peripheral blood. These receptor sequences come from a woman aged 60-70 years with active or convalescent COVID-19.

This chain joins TRBV7-9 and TRBJ2-5; tentatively, D is TRBD1 (5 bases). Germline-derived CDR1 and CDR2 are SEHNR and FQNEAQ (reference sequence). Trimming shortened V by 4 bases and J by 8 bases, and 11 bases separated the two germline ends. CDR3 length: 12 amino acids. The CDR3 DNA reads TGTGCCAGCAGCTACGGCCAGGGTACCCAGTACTTC. This gives the protein CASSYGQGTQYF.

The sample holds a few counts of this clone. The rearrangement uses TRBV12-3 or TRBV12-4 and TRBJ2-1, with D maybe TRBD2 (6 bases). There are 13 residues in the CDR3. V was clipped by 3 bases and J by 6 bases, with 9 bases between them. This CDR3 is CASSLSGPNEQFF. The CDR3 DNA sequence: TGTGCCAGCAGTTTGAGCGGGCCCAATGAGCAGTTCTTC.

This chain connects TRBV7-2 to TRBJ2-1; D is perhaps TRBD1 (6 bases). V lost 5 bases to trimming and J lost 9 bases, with 11 bases between them. This CDR3 is built from 12 residues. The germline CDR1 and CDR2 sequences are SGHTA and FQGNSA. The CDR3 sequence is CASSGGTFEQFF. The CDR3 DNA sequence: TGTGCCAGCAGCGGTGGGACATTTGAGCAGTTCTTC.

CDR3 DNA sequence: TGTGCCAGCAGTGAATGGGGGGAGGACACTGAAGCTTTCTTT. The encoded protein is CASSEWGEDTEAFF. The J gene is TRBJ1-1, the V gene TRBV6-1; possible D gene TRBD1, 5 bases. CDR1 and CDR2 (germline): MNHNS, SASEGT. The CDR3 is 14 residues long. V was clipped by 2 bases and J by 3 bases, with 10 bases between them.

The J gene is TRBJ1-6, the V gene TRBV5-1; D not resolved. CDR1 is SGHRS, CDR2 YFSETQ, per germline. V was cut by 1 base and J by 6 bases, with 14 bases left in between. This CDR3 spans 16 amino acids. CDR3 sequence (DNA): TGCGCCAGCAGCTTGTCCGACGGAGCTGTTAATTCACCCCTCCACTTT. Translated: CASSLSDGAVNSPLHF.

The gene calls are TRBV24-1 and TRBJ2-1; D not certain. Trimming took 2 bases from V and 11 from J, leaving 12 bases between them. The CDR3 covers 13 residues. Germline CDR1 and CDR2: KGHDR and SFDVKD. The CDR3: CATSDSTAYKQFF. The CDR3 region has the DNA TGTGCCACCAGTGATTCCACAGCTTACAAGCAGTTCTTC.

This clone was counted only a few times. The chain joins TRBV11-3 to TRBJ2-7; 9 bases map to TRBD2. CDR1 and CDR2 from the germline V gene are SGHNT and YENEEA. The CDR3 contains 13 residues. V dropped 5 bases and J dropped 6; count of bases not matched to a gene: 5. The CDR3 is CASSRELAGEQYF. DNA of the CDR3: TGTGCCAGCAGCCGAGAACTAGCGGGCGAGCAGTACTTC.

V and J are TRBV4-2 and TRBJ1-1; no clear D gene. The CDR3 extends over 15 amino acids. V lost 2 bases and J 1 base, leaving 11 bases between the germline ends. The V gene's germline CDR1 is LGHNA and CDR2 YNFKEQ. The CDR3 nucleotides are TGTGCCAGCAGCCAAAGTACTCAGGAGAACACTGAAGCTTTCTTT. Translating gives CASSQSTQENTEAFF.

This clone was seen more than once but under ten times. This chain connects TRBV11-2 to TRBJ2-1, with D perhaps matching TRBD2 (6 bases). The CDR3 loop spans 13 amino acids. Germline CDR1 is SGHAT and CDR2 is FQNNGV. V lost 1 base and J lost 8, with 9 bases in between. This chain's CDR3 is CASSLGTSYEQFF. DNA of the CDR3: TGTGCCAGCAGCTTAGGTACTAGCTATGAGCAGTTCTTC.

The rearrangement uses TRBV3-1 (or the pseudogene TRBV3-2) and TRBJ1-6; TRBD1 agrees at 8 bases. Germline trimming cut 3 bases from V and 10 bases from J; bases unmatched to any gene: 2. The CDR3 covers 13 residues. Germline assignment: CDR1 LGHDT and CDR2 YNNKEL (reference sequence). The CDR3, as DNA: TGTGCCAGCAGCCAGACAGGGGAATCACCCCTCCACTTT. Translated: CASSQTGESPLHF.

CDR3 nucleotides: TGTGCCTGGAGTGTACGAAAAAGTTTTAGGACTGAGAACACCGGGGAGCTGTTTTTT. This sequence encodes CAWSVRKSFRTENTGELFF. The chain carries TRBV30 and TRBJ2-2, with TRBD2 as a possible D gene (5 bases). The CDR3 consists of 19 residues. V gave up 0 bases and J gave up 1 base, with 21 bases separating them. Germline CDR1 reads GTSNPN; CDR2 reads SVGIG (reference sequence).

The V call is TRBV25-1, the J call TRBJ2-1; a possible D gene is TRBD2 (6 bases). The germline V gene has CDR1 MGHDK and CDR2 SYGVNS. The V gene lost 1 base and the J gene lost 6 bases, with 16 bases spanning the gap. This CDR3 has 16 amino acids. The CDR3 here is CASSESSGAPRNEQFF. For the CDR3, the DNA is TGTGCCAGCAGTGAATCCTCGGGAGCGCCCCGCAATGAGCAGTTCTTC.

This chain connects TRBV5-6 to TRBJ1-2; 7 bases align to TRBD1. Germline trimming cut 6 bases from V and 6 bases from J; bases unmatched to any gene: 11. The CDR3 runs 14 residues. CDR1 is SGHDT and CDR2 is YYEEEE in the germline V gene. The CDR3 is CASNEDYRGDGYTF. Written as DNA, the CDR3 is TGTGCCAGCAACGAGGATTACAGGGGTGATGGCTACACCTTC.

This clone was observed a handful of times. V usage is TRBV5-5 and J usage is TRBJ1-1, with TRBD1 matching over 8 bases. CDR3 length equals 14 residues. The germline V gene encodes CDR1 SGHKS and CDR2 YYEKEE (reference sequence). The V and J ends lost 3 bases and 6 bases, in that order; junction bases with no gene match: 7. The CDR3 region is CASSWGQGASEAFF. The CDR3, as DNA: TGTGCCAGCAGCTGGGGGCAGGGGGCATCTGAAGCTTTCTTT.

The chain uses TRBV5-1 and TRBJ2-1, with D uncertain. This CDR3 region has 15 residues. Between the trimmed V and J ends, which lost 4 bases and 5 bases, there was a span of 16 bases. Germline V lookup: CDR1 SGHRS, CDR2 YFSETQ. This chain's CDR3 is CASSLLPQINNEQFF. The DNA for the CDR3 is TGCGCCAGCAGCCTACTGCCACAGATTAACAATGAGCAGTTCTTC.

V and J are TRBV5-1 and TRBJ1-1; D is ambiguous. V shed 3 bases and J shed 5 bases, with 17 bases lying between them. The CDR3 covers 15 residues. The germline V gene has CDR1 SGHRS and CDR2 YFSETQ. In DNA form, the CDR3 reads TGCGCCAGCAGCTCTTCGGGATCCCCGGGGACTGAAGCTTTCTTT. It encodes CASSSSGSPGTEAFF. Supplemented by reference TRBV5-1 and TRBJ1-1, the full variable domain reads KAGVTQTPRYLIKTRGQQVTLSCSPISGHRSVSWYQQTPGQGLQFLFEYFSETQRNKGNFPGRFSGRQFSNSRSEMNVSTLELGDSALYLCASSSSGSPGTEAFFGQGTRLTVV.

The chain is built from TRBV27 and TRBJ2-2, with a tentative D call TRBD1 (6 bases). The ends were cut back, 5 bases at V and 4 bases at J, with 14 bases in the middle. The germline CDR1 and CDR2 sequences are MNHEY and SMNVEV (reference sequence). This CDR3 contains 15 residues. The CDR3 here is CASSPSGTTTGELFF. The CDR3 region has the DNA TGTGCCAGCAGTCCCTCCGGGACAACCACCGGGGAGCTGTTTTTT.

The chain recombines TRBV3-1 (or the pseudogene TRBV3-2) with TRBJ2-4, with 9 nucleotides matching TRBD1. Trimming took 4 bases from V and 5 from J; bases not matched to a gene: 9. The germline CDR1 and CDR2 sequences are LGHDT and YNNKEL (reference sequence). CDR3 length equals 16 residues. CDR3 protein: CASSRGRDRAENIQYF. CDR3 DNA: TGTGCCAGCAGCCGTGGCCGGGACAGGGCCGAAAACATTCAGTACTTC.

The chain couples TRBV6-5 to TRBJ1-4, with 7 bases lining up with TRBD1. The CDR3 spans 14 residues. Germline loops: CDR1 MNHEY, CDR2 SVGAGI. V lost 4 bases and J lost 5; bases outside the gene matches: 4. The CDR3 DNA reads TGTGCCAGCAGTTCAGGACAGGTCAATGAAAAACTGTTTTTT. Encoded protein: CASSSGQVNEKLFF.

The CDR3: CASSIDPSGRGADTQYF. The CDR3 region has the DNA TGTGCCAGTAGTATAGATCCCTCGGGGAGGGGAGCGGATACGCAGTATTTT. This rearrangement joins TRBV19 to TRBJ2-3; 7 bases line up with TRBD2. The V and J ends lost 0 bases and 6 bases, in that order; junction bases with no gene match: 12. CDR1 LNHDA and CDR2 SQIVND come from the germline V gene (reference sequence). The CDR3 spans 17 residues.

The J gene is TRBJ1-5, the V gene TRBV1; the table's D call of TRBD1 was not tested on the DNA. TRBV1 is given as a pseudogene. The CDR3 runs to 15 residues. The DNA for the CDR3 is TGCACCAGCAGAAAGACAGGGTTTGGCAATCAGCCCCAGCATTTT. Residues: CTSRKTGFGNQPQHF.

This sequence joins TRBV5-1 and TRBJ2-1; weak D call: TRBD2 (5 bases). Germline loops: CDR1 SGHRS, CDR2 YFSETQ. V gave up 0 bases and J gave up 5 bases, with 9 bases separating them. The CDR3 is 14 residues long. The CDR3 region has the DNA TGCGCCAGCAGCTTGGTTAGGGAGAACAATGAGCAGTTCTTC. Protein sequence: CASSLVRENNEQFF.

This clone is a singleton in its sample. This chain connects TRBV2 to TRBJ2-5; possibly TRBD2 for D (6 bases). The CDR3 length is 13 residues. The V end lost 6 bases, the J end lost 5 bases, and 13 bases lay between the germline ends. Per germline, CDR1 SNHLY and CDR2 FYNNEI. CDR3 amino acids: CASRSGAGETQYF. The CDR3 DNA reads as TGTGCCAGCAGGAGTGGGGCGGGGGAGACCCAGTACTTC.

This clone was counted once. V and J are TRBV5-6 and TRBJ1-1, with a weak D call TRBD1 (5 bases). CDR3 size: 14 residues. Trimming took 7 bases from V and 4 from J, leaving 17 bases between them. Germline CDR1 SGHDT, CDR2 YYEEEE. CDR3 residues: CASHLQLRGTEAFF. In DNA form, the CDR3 reads TGTGCCAGCCACTTACAGCTTAGGGGCACTGAAGCTTTCTTT.

The CDR3 loop is CASSSLWDSMGTIYF. CDR3 DNA: TGTGCCAGCAGCTCACTATGGGACAGTATGGGCACCATATATTTT. The gene calls are TRBV5-6 and TRBJ1-3, with 7 bases matching TRBD1. Germline V gene data show CDR1 as SGHDT and CDR2 as YYEEEE. The junction had 12 bases not matched to a gene; V was cut back by 3 bases and J by 9 bases. CDR3 length: 15 amino acids.

The J gene is TRBJ1-1, the V gene TRBV6-2 or TRBV6-3; maybe TRBD1 (6 bases). Trimming stripped 6 bases from V and 5 bases from J, with 16 bases between. CDR1 and CDR2 from the germline V gene are MNHEY and SVGEGT. The CDR3 is 14 residues long. Here the CDR3 reads CASSSGQFLTEAFF. The CDR3 DNA follows: TGTGCCAGCAGCTCCGGACAGTTTCTGACTGAAGCTTTCTTT.

The chain couples TRBV9 to TRBJ1-1; D might be TRBD1 (6 bases). Trimming shortened V by 4 bases and J by 3 bases, and 19 bases separated the two germline ends. The germline V gene encodes CDR1 SGDLS and CDR2 YYNGEE. CDR3 length equals 16 residues. Written as DNA, the CDR3 is TGTGCCAGCAGCCCCCGTTCAGGACAGAAGGACACTGAAGCTTTCTTT. This translates into CASSPRSGQKDTEAFF.

The rearrangement links TRBV11-2 to TRBJ2-1, with D perhaps TRBD2 (6 bases). V was cut by 3 bases and J by 1 base, with 16 bases left in between. Germline V gene sequence: CDR1 SGHAT, CDR2 FQNNGV. This CDR3 is built from 17 residues. The CDR3 is CASSLGLYDRSYNEQFF. DNA of the CDR3: TGTGCCAGCAGCTTGGGACTTTATGATCGGTCCTACAATGAGCAGTTCTTC. The variable domain in full, with the rest retrieved from reference TRBV11-2 and TRBJ2-1, is EAGVAQSPRYKIIEKRQSVAFWCNPISGHATLYWYQQILGQGPKLLIQFQNNGVVDDSQLPKDRFSAERLKGVDSTLKIQPAKLEDSAVYLCASSLGLYDRSYNEQFFGPGTRLTVL.

This clone showed up just once. The genes are TRBV11-3 and TRBJ2-1, with 12 bases matching TRBD2. The CDR3 runs 16 residues. V lost 6 bases and J lost 6; bases outside the gene matches: 9. Germline CDR1 reads SGHNT; CDR2 reads YENEEA. The CDR3 DNA reads as TGTGCCAGCAGGTCCACCCTAGCGGGAGGGCCCAATGAGCAGTTCTTC. Protein: CASRSTLAGGPNEQFF.

This sequence joins TRBV5-1 and TRBJ2-1; D perhaps matches TRBD2 (5 bases). CDR3 length: 17 residues. CDR1 and CDR2 (germline): SGHRS, YFSETQ. Trimming stripped 0 bases from V and 2 bases from J, with 15 bases between. CDR3 residues: CASSLGGGSETYNEQFF. CDR3 DNA: TGCGCCAGCAGCTTGGGGGGTGGGAGTGAAACCTACAATGAGCAGTTCTTC.